This TCR beta chain is from a study of radiation and T cells in renal cell carcinoma. Profiling relied on immunoSEQ multiplex PCR, and the TCRdb table lists in-frame clones only, not all of them. The sample has about 78,000 clones, about 88% seen once. This clone was detected only once. Regarding time point: blood 4 weeks post-SBRT, at nephrectomy. This sample's treatment: 15 Gy SBRT to primary tumor, nephrectomy 4 weeks later. Nephrectomy followed 15 Gy stereotactic body radiation by 4 weeks. Trimming pared 2 bases from V and 5 bases from J, leaving 11 bases between. Germline V lookup: CDR1 SGHDT, CDR2 YYEEEE. This CDR3 contains 13 residues.

The rearrangement uses TRBV5-6 and TRBJ2-7, with D perhaps matching TRBD1 (5 bases). The sequence derives from a woman aged 70 to 79 with renal cell carcinoma. Source: blood, taken from a patient whose treatment included radiotherapy and nephrectomy. This CDR3 is CASSFQGVHEQYF. The CDR3 bases are TGTGCCAGCAGCTTCCAGGGCGTCCACGAGCAGTACTTC.